This T cell receptor (beta chain) was identified during a study of blood T cell repertoires in COVID-19. Study-level information: In each case, the material was cDNA or gDNA derived from T cells, B-cell-depleted T cells, or PBMCs.

The length of the CDR3 is 14 residues. V lost 2 bases, J lost 4 bases, and 11 bases lay in between. The V gene's germline CDR1 is GTSNPN and CDR2 SVGIG (reference sequence). Original analysis: From reference gene primer amplification, estimates of nucleated cell counts were derived. Data came from immunoSEQ multiplex PCR; TCRdb stores just in-frame clones and leaves some out. That table supplies the V and J calls and clone size; D and trimming were determined from the DNA. Of 55,000 to 75,000 clones listed, approximately 90% are singletons. This chain uses TRBV30 with TRBJ2-2; D unresolved. Source material: peripheral blood. The sequence derives from a middle-aged man with active COVID-19. The DNA of the CDR3 is TGTGCCTGGAGTCGGAGCTCAACCACCGGGGAGCTGTTTTTT. The encoded protein is CAWSRSSTTGELFF.